Below, one T cell receptor (beta chain) is given with its context. Here immunoSEQ multiplex PCR was the method, and the copy in TCRdb shows in-frame clones only, minus some. There are around 84,000 clones in the sample; 85% to 90% occur only once, and approximately 7% lies in the top ten. These data are taken from a study of identifying expanded T cells in peripheral blood. From germline, CDR1 is SEHNR and CDR2 FQNEAQ (reference sequence). With V trimmed by 5 bases and J by 3 bases, 5 bases remained unmatched. The CDR3 has 15 amino acids. Healthy donors had no documented immune events, such as infections, while sampled.

The sample taken for sequencing was blood. The source is a person aged 18 to 70 in good health. The V and J genes are TRBV7-9 and TRBJ1-2, with 11 bases matching TRBD1. The CDR3 here is CASSIGQGADYGYTF. CDR3 DNA: TGTGCCAGCAGCATCGGACAGGGGGCTGACTATGGCTACACCTTC.